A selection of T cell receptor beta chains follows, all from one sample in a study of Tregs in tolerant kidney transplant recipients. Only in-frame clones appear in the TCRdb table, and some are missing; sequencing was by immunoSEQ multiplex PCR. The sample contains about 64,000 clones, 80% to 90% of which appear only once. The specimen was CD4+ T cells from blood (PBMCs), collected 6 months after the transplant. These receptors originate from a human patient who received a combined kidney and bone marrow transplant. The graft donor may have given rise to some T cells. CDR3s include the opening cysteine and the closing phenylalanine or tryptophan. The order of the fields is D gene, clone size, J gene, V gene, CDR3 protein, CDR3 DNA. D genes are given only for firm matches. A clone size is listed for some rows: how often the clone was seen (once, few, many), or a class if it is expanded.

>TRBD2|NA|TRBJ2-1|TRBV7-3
CASSFSGLFTDEQFF
TGTGCCAGCAGCTTTTCGGGACTATTCACCGATGAGCAGTTCTTC
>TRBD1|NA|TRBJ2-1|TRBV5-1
CASSVGRTGGDDEQFF
TGCGCCAGTTCCGTGGGGAGGACAGGGGGCGACGATGAGCAGTTCTTC
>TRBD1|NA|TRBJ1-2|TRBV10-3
CAISFDRDGYTF
TGTGCCATCAGCTTTGACAGGGACGGCTACACCTTC
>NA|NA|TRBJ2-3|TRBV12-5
CASGPPRATDTQYF
TGTGCTAGTGGCCCCCCCAGGGCCACAGATACGCAGTATTTT
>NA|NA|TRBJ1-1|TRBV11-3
CASSSFFTEAFF
TGTGCCAGCAGCTCCTTCTTCACTGAAGCTTTCTTT
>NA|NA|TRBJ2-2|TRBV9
CASSEGGASGELFF
TGTGCCAGCAGCGAGGGGGGGGCGTCCGGGGAGCTGTTTTTT
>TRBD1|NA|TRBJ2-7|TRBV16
CASSQLGTGFYEQYF
TGTGCCAGCAGCCAATTGGGGACAGGGTTCTACGAGCAGTACTTC
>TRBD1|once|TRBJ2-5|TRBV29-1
CSVATGPGETQYF
TGCAGCGTCGCGACAGGGCCCGGGGAGACCCAGTACTTC
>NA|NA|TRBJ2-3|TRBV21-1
CASSKELARTDTQYF
TGTGCCAGCAGCAAAGAATTAGCTCGCACAGATACGCAGTATTTT
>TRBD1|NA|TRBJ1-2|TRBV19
CASSRTGASTDGYTF
TGTGCCAGTAGCAGGACAGGGGCCTCAACTGATGGCTACACCTTC
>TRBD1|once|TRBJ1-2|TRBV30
CAWSVNRGQSYGYTF
TGTGCCTGGAGTGTTAACAGGGGGCAAAGCTATGGCTACACCTTC
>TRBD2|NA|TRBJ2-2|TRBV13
CASTWGGTANTGELFF
TGTGCCAGCACCTGGGGGGGGACGGCGAACACCGGGGAGCTGTTTTTT
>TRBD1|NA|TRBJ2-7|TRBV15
CATSSTGGHSYEQYF
TGTGCCACCAGCAGTACAGGGGGCCACTCCTACGAGCAGTACTTC
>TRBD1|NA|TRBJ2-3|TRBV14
CASSQDPHKTGYTDTQYF
TGTGCCAGCAGCCAAGATCCTCATAAGACAGGGTACACAGATACGCAGTATTTT
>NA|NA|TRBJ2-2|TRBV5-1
CASSLLQGGTGELFF
TGCGCCAGCAGCCTACTCCAGGGTGGGACCGGGGAGCTGTTTTTT
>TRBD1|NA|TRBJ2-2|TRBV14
CASSQTRQGLYTGELFF
TGTGCCAGCAGCCAAACCAGACAGGGGTTATACACCGGGGAGCTGTTTTTT
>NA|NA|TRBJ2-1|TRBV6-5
CASSYSTVNEQFF
TGTGCCAGCAGTTACTCTACAGTCAATGAGCAGTTCTTC
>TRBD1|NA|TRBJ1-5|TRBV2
CASSVSTGGWQPQHF
TGTGCCAGCAGTGTAAGTACAGGGGGCTGGCAGCCCCAGCATTTT
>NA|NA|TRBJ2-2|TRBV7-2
CASRLYREAGELFF
TGTGCCAGCAGGTTGTACAGGGAAGCCGGGGAGCTGTTTTTT
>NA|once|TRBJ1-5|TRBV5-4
CASSLEQDQPQHF
TGTGCCAGCAGCTTGGAGCAGGATCAGCCCCAGCATTTT
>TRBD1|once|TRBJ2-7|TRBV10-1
CASSEGTGGTTYQQYF
TGCGCCAGCAGTGAAGGGACAGGGGGTACGACTTACCAGCAGTACTTC
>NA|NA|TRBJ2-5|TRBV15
CATSRKGATQETQYF
TGTGCCACCAGCAGAAAAGGGGCTACCCAAGAGACCCAGTACTTC
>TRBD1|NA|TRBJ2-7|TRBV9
CASSVVGQGDPTPYEQYF
TGTGCCAGCAGCGTAGTCGGGCAGGGGGACCCGACCCCCTACGAGCAGTACTTC
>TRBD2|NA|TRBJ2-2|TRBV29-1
CSVGSGLAFGELFF
TGCAGCGTAGGGTCGGGACTAGCGTTCGGGGAGCTGTTTTTT
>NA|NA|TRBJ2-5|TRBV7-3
CASSGLQETQYF
TGTGCCAGCAGTGGGCTCCAAGAGACCCAGTACTTC
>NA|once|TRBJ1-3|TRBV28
CASKGAFSGNTIYF
TGTGCCAGCAAAGGGGCATTCTCTGGAAACACCATATATTTT
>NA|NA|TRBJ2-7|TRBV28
CASSLQGFYEQYF
TGTGCCAGCAGTTTACAGGGTTTTTACGAGCAGTACTTC